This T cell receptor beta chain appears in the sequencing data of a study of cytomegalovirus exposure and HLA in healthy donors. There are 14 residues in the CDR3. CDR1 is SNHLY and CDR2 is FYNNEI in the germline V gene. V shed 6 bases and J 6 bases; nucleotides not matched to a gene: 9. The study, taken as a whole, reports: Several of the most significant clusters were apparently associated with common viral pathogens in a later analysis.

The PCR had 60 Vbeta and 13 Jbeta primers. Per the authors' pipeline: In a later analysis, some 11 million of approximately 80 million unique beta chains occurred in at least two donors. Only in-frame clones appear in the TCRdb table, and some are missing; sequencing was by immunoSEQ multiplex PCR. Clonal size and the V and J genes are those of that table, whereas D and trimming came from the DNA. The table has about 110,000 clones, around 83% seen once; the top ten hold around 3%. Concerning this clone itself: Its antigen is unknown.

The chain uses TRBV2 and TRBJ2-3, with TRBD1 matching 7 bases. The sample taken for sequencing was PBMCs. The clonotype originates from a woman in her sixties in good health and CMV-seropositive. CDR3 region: CASRAGGRGDTQYF. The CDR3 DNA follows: TGTGCCAGCAGGGCAGGGGGAAGAGGGGATACGCAGTATTTT.